Listed here are 31 T cell receptor beta chains from one sample, sequenced in a study of memory CD4+ T cells and cytomegalovirus serostatus. Single viable CD3+CD4+CD8-CD45RO+ cells were sorted as the memory CD4+ T cells. Only in-frame clones appear in the TCRdb table, and some are missing; sequencing was by immunoSEQ multiplex PCR. The sample has approximately 47,000 clones; around 78% are singletons. The sample was memory CD4+ T cells from blood. The receptors shown here come from an adult in good health and CMV-seronegative.

The gene calls are TRBV18 and TRBJ1-3; 7 positions match TRBD1. The CDR3 totals 17 residues. Germline assignment: CDR1 KGHSH and CDR2 LQKENI. Trimming at V came to 4 bases and at J to 0 bases, leaving 9 bases not matched to a gene. Written as DNA, the CDR3 is TGTGCCAGCTCACTCGAGGGGGCAATAAGCTCTGGAAACACCATATATTTT. It codes for CASSLEGAISSGNTIYF.

With respect to this clone: The sample contains more than one DNA sequence encoding this CDR3. The rearrangement links TRBV2 to TRBJ1-1, with 8 bases fitting TRBD1. After removal of 6 bases from V and 0 bases from J, the junction contained 3 bases not matched to a gene. Germline V CDR1 and CDR2: SNHLY, FYNNEI. The CDR3 is made up of 14 amino acids. This CDR3 is CASSVDRVNTEAFF. The CDR3 coding sequence is TGTGCCAGCAGCGTGGACAGGGTGAACACTGAAGCTTTCTTT.

The J gene is TRBJ2-7, the V gene TRBV18; 10 nucleotides agree with TRBD1. With V trimmed by 3 bases and J by 3 bases, 5 bases remained unmatched. Germline CDR1 KGHSH, CDR2 LQKENI. CDR3 length equals 15 residues. CDR3 sequence reads: CASSPGTGVFYEQYF. The CDR3 nucleotides read TGTGCCAGCTCACCCGGGACAGGGGTTTTCTACGAGCAGTACTTC.

The chain is built from TRBV29-1 and TRBJ1-2; possible D gene TRBD1, 5 bases. Germline assignment: CDR1 SQVTM and CDR2 ANQGSEA. CDR3 size: 13 residues. Between the trimmed V and J ends, which lost 6 bases and 2 bases, there was a span of 13 bases. In DNA form, the CDR3 reads TGCAGCGTCCAGGGAACACTAAACTATGGCTACACCTTC. Residues: CSVQGTLNYGYTF.

The chain recombines TRBV18 with TRBJ1-5; a possible D gene is TRBD1 (5 bases). CDR1 and CDR2 from the germline V gene are KGHSH and LQKENI. Trimming removed 1 base at V and 8 bases at J, with 9 bases between. CDR3 length: 13 amino acids. The CDR3 nucleotides are TGTGCCAGCTCACCACGGGACGGGGAGCCCCAGCATTTT. Translated, it gives CASSPRDGEPQHF.

This sequence joins TRBV2 and TRBJ2-1; D uncertain. Germline CDR1 reads SNHLY; CDR2 reads FYNNEI. V was clipped by 10 bases and J by 8 bases, with 21 bases between them. The CDR3 runs 14 residues. CDR3: CATSKGLQIDEQFF. For the CDR3, the DNA is TGTGCCACGAGCAAAGGGCTCCAAATCGATGAGCAGTTCTTC.

V and J are TRBV2 and TRBJ1-1; tentatively, D is TRBD1 (5 bases). Germline-derived CDR1 and CDR2 are SNHLY and FYNNEI. V lost 7 bases and J 1 base, leaving 16 bases between the germline ends. CDR3 length: 15 residues. The CDR3 loop is CASTLNPGENTEAFF. Here the CDR3 DNA reads TGTGCCAGCACTTTAAACCCGGGGGAGAACACTGAAGCTTTCTTT.

This clone showed up just a few times. The chain uses TRBV10-1 and TRBJ2-2, with D hard to call. Germline CDR1 and CDR2: WNHNN and SYGVQD (reference sequence). V was shortened by 6 bases and J by 1 base, with 12 bases between the two germline ends. The CDR3 sequence is 15 residues long. CDR3 residues: CASRRVRGNTGELFF. CDR3 DNA sequence: TGCGCCAGCAGGCGTGTTCGAGGGAACACCGGGGAGCTGTTTTTT.

The rearrangement links TRBV21-1 to TRBJ2-2. TRBV21-1 is tagged as a pseudogene. The CDR3 is 16 residues long. The CDR3 spells CASSKAQGEDTGELFF. Written as DNA, the CDR3 is TGTGCCAGCAGCAAAGCGCAGGGAGAGGACACCGGGGAGCTGTTTTTT.

This chain's CDR3 is CASRGPLGSGANVLTF. In nucleotides, the CDR3 is TGTGCCAGCAGAGGCCCACTCGGCTCTGGGGCCAACGTCCTGACTTTC. This rearrangement joins TRBV9 to TRBJ2-6; D unclear. There are 16 residues in the CDR3. V lost 5 bases and J lost 0, with 12 bases in between. Germline lookup yields CDR1 SGDLS and CDR2 YYNGEE.

The V call is TRBV5-1, the J call TRBJ2-7; D gene ambiguous. Looked up from germline, CDR1 is SGHRS and CDR2 is YFSETQ. CDR3 length: 13 amino acids. V lost 0 bases, J lost 3 bases, and 7 bases lay in between. The CDR3 protein is CASSLVVGYEQYF. Here the CDR3 DNA reads TGCGCCAGCAGCTTGGTAGTCGGCTACGAGCAGTACTTC.

This clone was counted a few times. The chain is built from TRBV10-1 and TRBJ1-2; D perhaps matches TRBD1 (5 bases). Germline V CDR1 and CDR2: WNHNN, SYGVQD (reference sequence). The CDR3 contains 13 residues. V shed 8 bases and J shed 12 bases, with 22 bases lying between them. This CDR3 is CASRRGVRMRDTF. CDR3 coding DNA: TGCGCCAGCCGGCGAGGGGTAAGGATGAGAGACACCTTC.

The genes are TRBV6-5 and TRBJ1-4; no firm D call. The CDR3 is made up of 16 amino acids. Per germline, CDR1 MNHEY and CDR2 SVGAGI. Between the trimmed V and J ends, which lost 2 bases and 5 bases, there was a span of 15 bases. The CDR3 protein is CASSYGLSRMNEKLFF. The DNA of the CDR3 is TGTGCCAGCAGTTACGGACTATCGCGAATGAATGAAAAACTGTTTTTT.

In this sample, this clone turned up once. This chain joins TRBV2 and TRBJ2-2, with D unclear. The length of the CDR3 is 14 residues. Looked up from germline, CDR1 is SNHLY and CDR2 is FYNNEI. Trimming took off 8 bases at V and 6 bases at J, with 16 bases between the two ends. In DNA, the CDR3 is TGTGCCAGCCGAGGAACAAGTGGATCCGGGGAGCTGTTTTTT. It yields the protein CASRGTSGSGELFF.

The chain uses TRBV5-1 and TRBJ2-5, with 10 bases aligning to TRBD2. The CDR3 loop spans 14 amino acids. Looked up from germline, CDR1 is SGHRS and CDR2 is YFSETQ. Trimming at V came to 6 bases and at J to 5 bases, leaving 7 bases not matched to a gene. CDR3 sequence reads: CASTELAGTETQYF. The CDR3 nucleotides are TGCGCCAGCACGGAACTAGCGGGGACCGAGACCCAGTACTTC.

The V gene is TRBV5-5, the J gene TRBJ2-3; 11 nucleotides align to TRBD2. Germline CDR1 and CDR2: SGHKS and YYEKEE (reference sequence). Trimming at V came to 4 bases and at J to 0 bases, leaving 4 bases not matched to a gene. The CDR3 runs 16 residues. This chain's CDR3 is CASSILAGGSTDTQYF. The CDR3 DNA sequence: TGTGCCAGCAGCATCTTAGCGGGGGGGAGCACAGATACGCAGTATTTT.

The chain is built from TRBV4-2 and TRBJ2-3; the D is unclear. Trimming shortened V by 1 base and J by 6 bases, and 17 bases separated the two germline ends. The CDR3 sequence is 16 residues long. Germline CDR1 is LGHNA and CDR2 is YNFKEQ. The DNA of the CDR3 is TGTGCCAGCAGCCAAGCATTACGCTCAGGAGTCGATACGCAGTATTTT. This sequence encodes CASSQALRSGVDTQYF.

V usage is TRBV19 and J usage is TRBJ1-2, with D tentatively TRBD1 (5 bases). The length of the CDR3 is 15 residues. V was clipped by 8 bases and J by 0 bases, with 16 bases between them. Germline V CDR1 and CDR2: LNHDA, SQIVND (reference sequence). This CDR3 reads CASLSPGAANYGYTF. The CDR3 nucleotides read TGTGCCAGTTTGAGTCCCGGGGCGGCTAACTATGGCTACACCTTC.

CDR3: CASSLGGVRQETQYF. In nucleotides, the CDR3 is TGTGCCAGCAGCTTAGGCGGGGTCCGACAAGAGACCCAGTACTTC. The chain is built from TRBV11-2 and TRBJ2-5; D perhaps matches TRBD2 (6 bases). The germline V and J ends were trimmed by 1 base and 2 bases, with 11 bases remaining between them. Germline lookup yields CDR1 SGHAT and CDR2 FQNNGV. CDR3 size: 15 residues.

The V call is TRBV11-2, the J call TRBJ1-2, with D perhaps TRBD1 (5 bases). The V end lost 0 bases, the J end lost 4 bases, and 9 bases lay between the germline ends. CDR1 and CDR2 (germline): SGHAT, FQNNGV. This CDR3 region has 14 residues. CDR3 loop: CASSLDPTVYGYTF. In DNA form, the CDR3 reads TGTGCCAGCAGCTTAGACCCGACAGTCTATGGCTACACCTTC.

V usage is TRBV27 and J usage is TRBJ2-5, with D maybe TRBD1 (7 bases). V lost 5 bases and J 5 bases, leaving 18 bases between the germline ends. The CDR3 sequence is 15 residues long. CDR1 MNHEY and CDR2 SMNVEV come from the germline V gene (reference sequence). The CDR3 protein is CASSPRGQRRETQYF. The CDR3 nucleotides are TGTGCCAGCAGTCCGCGGGGACAGCGTCGGGAGACCCAGTACTTC.

The V call is TRBV29-1, the J call TRBJ1-2, with 7 positions matching TRBD1. The J segment lost 6 bases and the V segment lost 1 base, leaving 14 bases of the junction unmatched. CDR3 length: 16 amino acids. Looked up from germline, CDR1 is SQVTM and CDR2 is ANQGSEA. CDR3 DNA sequence: TGCAGCGTTGAAGGGCAAGGGGTAGGGGGCATCGATGGCTACACCTTC. It yields the protein CSVEGQGVGGIDGYTF.

The rearrangement joins TRBV2 to TRBJ2-6; a weak D match, TRBD1 (6 bases). Germline assignment: CDR1 SNHLY and CDR2 FYNNEI. The CDR3 has 14 amino acids. The ends were cut back, 6 bases at V and 2 bases at J, with 8 bases in the middle. Here the CDR3 DNA reads TGTGCCAGCAGACAGGGTCCTGGGGCCAACGTCCTGACTTTC. Protein: CASRQGPGANVLTF.

The chain has TRBV30 and TRBJ1-3; D not resolved. Germline CDR1 reads GTSNPN; CDR2 reads SVGIG (reference sequence). With 8 bases removed from V and 3 bases from J, the gap between germline ends came to 11 bases. This CDR3 has 12 residues. The CDR3 DNA reads TGTGCCCGGCAGGACGGTGGAAACACCATATATTTT. This encodes CARQDGGNTIYF. Looking up the rest from reference TRBV30 and TRBJ1-3 gives the full variable domain: SQTIHQWPATLVQPVGSPLSLECTVEGTSNPNLYWYRQAAGRGLQLLFYSVGIGQISSEVPQNLSASRPQDRQFILSSKKLLLSDSGFYLCARQDGGNTIYFGEGSWLTVV.

Only a few counts were recorded for this clone. The rearrangement uses TRBV19 and TRBJ1-2, with 7 bases that match TRBD1. CDR1 is LNHDA and CDR2 is SQIVND in the germline V gene (reference sequence). The CDR3 runs 13 residues. The trim removed 3 bases at V and 7 bases at J, leaving 5 bases unmatched. The CDR3 region is CASSMEGAGGYTF. CDR3 DNA: TGTGCCAGTAGTATGGAGGGGGCCGGTGGCTACACCTTC.

CDR3 sequence (DNA): TGCGCCAGCAGCCAAGATAGGAGGGTCACCTACTTC. The encoded protein is CASSQDRRVTYF. The chain recombines TRBV4-1 with TRBJ2-4; a weak D match, TRBD2 (6 bases). Trimming stripped 0 bases from V and 16 bases from J, with 13 bases between. Germline V gene lookup returns CDR1 MGHRA and CDR2 YSYEKL. This CDR3 has 12 amino acids.

This rearrangement joins TRBV5-1 to TRBJ1-1; D perhaps matches TRBD1 (5 bases). The CDR3 totals 16 residues. Germline CDR1 reads SGHRS; CDR2 reads YFSETQ. V lost 0 bases, J lost 3 bases, and 15 bases lay in between. The CDR3 DNA sequence: TGCGCCAGCAGCTTGGAAGTCAGGGTTGTGTACACTGAAGCTTTCTTT. Translated: CASSLEVRVVYTEAFF.

The J gene is TRBJ2-2, the V gene TRBV7-8; the D gene is possibly TRBD1 (6 bases). The V gene's germline CDR1 is SGHVS and CDR2 FQNEAQ. Trimming took off 1 base at V and 5 bases at J, with 14 bases between the two ends. The CDR3 spans 16 residues. CDR3 nucleotides: TGTGCCAGCAGCTTAGGGCAGGGGCTCGGTACCGGGGAGCTGTTTTTT. This translates into CASSLGQGLGTGELFF.

This clone was detected only a few times. V usage is TRBV15 and J usage is TRBJ2-2; 13 bases align to TRBD2. This CDR3 has 17 amino acids. Germline loops: CDR1 LNHNV, CDR2 YYDKDF (reference sequence). Trimming at V came to 6 bases and at J to 3 bases, leaving 7 bases not matched to a gene. In nucleotides, the CDR3 is TGTGCCACCAGTCCGGGACTAGCGGGGCGGTACACCGGGGAGCTGTTTTTT. It yields the protein CATSPGLAGRYTGELFF.

This chain joins TRBV5-6 and TRBJ1-2; D gene uncertain. The V end lost 0 bases, the J end lost 5 bases, and 17 bases lay between the germline ends. The germline V gene encodes CDR1 SGHDT and CDR2 YYEEEE. This CDR3 contains 16 residues. CDR3 region: CASSLEGQAPSYGYTF. As DNA, the CDR3 is TGTGCCAGCAGCTTGGAAGGGCAGGCCCCCTCTTATGGCTACACCTTC.

In the case of this clone: This CDR3 is also generated by other DNA sequences in the sample. The chain links TRBV7-2 to TRBJ2-7, with 9 positions matching TRBD1. Germline V gives CDR1 SGHTA, CDR2 FQGNSA. The ends lost 5 bases at V and 5 bases at J; junction bases unmatched: 7. This CDR3 comprises 14 residues. This CDR3 reads CASSGTGRRNEQYF. CDR3 nucleotide sequence: TGTGCCAGCAGCGGGACAGGGAGGAGGAACGAGCAGTACTTC.